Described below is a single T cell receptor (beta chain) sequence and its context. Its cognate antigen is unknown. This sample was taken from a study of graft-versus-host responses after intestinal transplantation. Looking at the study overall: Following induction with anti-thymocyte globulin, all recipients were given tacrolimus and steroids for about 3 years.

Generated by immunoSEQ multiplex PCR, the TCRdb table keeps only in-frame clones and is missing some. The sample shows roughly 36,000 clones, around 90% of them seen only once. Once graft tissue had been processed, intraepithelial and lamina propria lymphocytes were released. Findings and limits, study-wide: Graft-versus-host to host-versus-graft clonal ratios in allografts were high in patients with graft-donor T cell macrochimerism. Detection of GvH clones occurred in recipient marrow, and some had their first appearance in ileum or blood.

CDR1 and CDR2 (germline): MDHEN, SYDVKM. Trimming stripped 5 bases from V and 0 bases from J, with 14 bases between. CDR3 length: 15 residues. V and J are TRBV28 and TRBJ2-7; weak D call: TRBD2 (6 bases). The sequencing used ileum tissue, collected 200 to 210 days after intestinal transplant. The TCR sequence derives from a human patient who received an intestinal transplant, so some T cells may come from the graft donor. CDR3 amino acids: CASSTLADGSYEQYF. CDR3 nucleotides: TGTGCCAGCAGTACCTTAGCGGATGGCTCCTACGAGCAGTACTTC.